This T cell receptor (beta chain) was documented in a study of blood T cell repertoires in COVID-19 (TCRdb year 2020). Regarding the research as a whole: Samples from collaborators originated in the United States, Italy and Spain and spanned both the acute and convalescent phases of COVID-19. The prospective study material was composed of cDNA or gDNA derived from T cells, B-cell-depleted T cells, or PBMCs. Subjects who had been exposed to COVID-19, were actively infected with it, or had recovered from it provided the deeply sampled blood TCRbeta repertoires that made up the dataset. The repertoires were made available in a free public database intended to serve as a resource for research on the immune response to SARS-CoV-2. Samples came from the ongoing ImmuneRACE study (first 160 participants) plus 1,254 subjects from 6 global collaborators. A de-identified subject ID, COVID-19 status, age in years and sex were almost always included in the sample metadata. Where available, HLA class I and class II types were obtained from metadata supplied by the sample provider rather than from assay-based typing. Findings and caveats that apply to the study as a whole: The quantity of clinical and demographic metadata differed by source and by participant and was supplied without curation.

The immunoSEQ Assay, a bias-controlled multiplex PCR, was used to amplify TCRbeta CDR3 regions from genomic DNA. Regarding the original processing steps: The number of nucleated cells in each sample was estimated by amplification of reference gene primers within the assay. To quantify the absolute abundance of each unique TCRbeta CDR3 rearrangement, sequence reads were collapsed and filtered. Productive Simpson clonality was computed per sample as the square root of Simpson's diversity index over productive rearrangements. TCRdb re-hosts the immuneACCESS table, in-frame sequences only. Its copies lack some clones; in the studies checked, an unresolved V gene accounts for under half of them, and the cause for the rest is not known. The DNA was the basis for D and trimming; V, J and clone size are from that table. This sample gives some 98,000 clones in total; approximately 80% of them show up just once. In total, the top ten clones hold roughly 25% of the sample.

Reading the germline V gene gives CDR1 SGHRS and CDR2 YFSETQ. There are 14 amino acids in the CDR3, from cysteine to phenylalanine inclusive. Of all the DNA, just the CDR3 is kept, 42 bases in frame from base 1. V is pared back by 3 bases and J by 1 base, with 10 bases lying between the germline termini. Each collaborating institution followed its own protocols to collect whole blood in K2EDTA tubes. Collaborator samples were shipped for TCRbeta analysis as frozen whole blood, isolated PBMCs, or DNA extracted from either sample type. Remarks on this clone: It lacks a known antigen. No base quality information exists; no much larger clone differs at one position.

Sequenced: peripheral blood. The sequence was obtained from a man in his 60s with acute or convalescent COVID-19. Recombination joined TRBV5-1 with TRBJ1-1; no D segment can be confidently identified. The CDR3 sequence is CASSWQSGNTEAFF. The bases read TGCGCCAGCAGCTGGCAAAGCGGGAACACTGAAGCTTTCTTT. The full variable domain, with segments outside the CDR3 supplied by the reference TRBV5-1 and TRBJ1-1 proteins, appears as KAGVTQTPRYLIKTRGQQVTLSCSPISGHRSVSWYQQTPGQGLQFLFEYFSETQRNKGNFPGRFSGRQFSNSRSEMNVSTLELGDSALYLCASSWQSGNTEAFFGQGTRLTVV.